These 27 T cell receptor beta chains share one sample of origin, sequenced in a study of monozygotic twins with inflammatory bowel disease. TCRdb reprocessed the 5' RACE reads and reports one entry per CDR3 protein, with no DNA. Across 80,000 or so distinct CDR3 sequences, the top ten clones capture around 7.2% of the sample. Source material: blood. The receptors derive from a human donor with ulcerative colitis or Crohn's disease, or a healthy co-twin of an affected twin (not recorded which).

V usage is TRBV18 and J usage is TRBJ2-1; TCRdb picks TRBD1, but there is no DNA to check that call. The CDR3 spans 15 residues. The germline V gene has CDR1 KGHSH and CDR2 LQKENI. This CDR3 reads CASSPSSGFRNEQFF.

The J gene is TRBJ2-4, the V gene TRBV7-2. Per the germline V gene, CDR1 is SGHTA and CDR2 is FQGNSA. The CDR3 has 14 residues. The chain's CDR3 is CASSLGQTKNIQYF.

The chain carries TRBV20-1 and TRBJ2-2; TCRdb proposes TRBD2, but this gene call is untestable without DNA. Germline V gene lookup returns CDR1 DFQATT and CDR2 SNEGSKA (reference sequence). The CDR3 has 14 residues. CDR3 loop: CSADSGGNTGELFF.

The J gene is TRBJ1-2, the V gene TRBV20-1. The length of the CDR3 is 13 residues. Germline CDR1 DFQATT, CDR2 SNEGSKA (reference sequence). The CDR3 is CSARDSRIWGYTF.

This chain joins TRBV10-3 and TRBJ1-1. The CDR3 totals 14 residues. Germline V CDR1 and CDR2: ENHRY, SYGVKD. CDR3 amino acids: CAIVAGFGRTEAFF.

CDR3 protein: CASSRTGETEAFF. This chain uses TRBV5-4 with TRBJ1-1; TCRdb selects TRBD1, and the lack of DNA leaves this call unchecked. CDR1 is SGHNT, CDR2 YYREEE, per germline (reference sequence). CDR3 size: 13 residues.

The chain combines TRBV11-2 with TRBJ2-5. The germline V gene has CDR1 SGHAT and CDR2 FQNNGV. The CDR3 spans 13 residues. The CDR3 protein is CASSLNVQETQYF. Based on the CDR3 plus reference TRBV11-2 and TRBJ2-5, the full variable domain is EAGVAQSPRYKIIEKRQSVAFWCNPISGHATLYWYQQILGQGPKLLIQFQNNGVVDDSQLPKDRFSAERLKGVDSTLKIQPAKLEDSAVYLCASSLNVQETQYFGPGTRLLVL.

The J gene is TRBJ2-4, the V gene TRBV6-1; checking the TCRdb D call of TRBD2 is not possible without DNA. Germline CDR1 and CDR2: MNHNS and SASEGT. This CDR3 contains 17 residues. CDR3 region: CASSRGAGAGVKNMQYF.

The chain carries TRBV5-1 and TRBJ2-1. Per germline, CDR1 SGHRS and CDR2 YFSETQ. There are 15 residues in the CDR3. The CDR3 is CASSPTLQAYNEQFF.

The rearrangement links TRBV6-1 to TRBJ1-1; no DNA is available, so the TRBD1 call from TCRdb remains unchecked. Germline values: CDR1 MNHNS, CDR2 SASEGT. This CDR3 contains 14 residues. This CDR3 reads CASTKDRVNTEAFF.

The chain carries TRBV4-1 and TRBJ2-2; TCRdb indicates TRBD2, and absent DNA this call remains unverified. CDR3 length: 18 residues. Germline loops: CDR1 MGHRA, CDR2 YSYEKL. This CDR3 reads CASSQTRTSGGGTGELFF.

CDR3 sequence reads: CASRGTGDYGYTF. The rearrangement links TRBV2 to TRBJ1-2; lacking DNA, the TRBD1 call made by TCRdb goes unchecked. Germline-derived CDR1 and CDR2 are SNHLY and FYNNEI. The CDR3 is 13 amino acids.

The chain has TRBV29-1 and TRBJ2-1; TCRdb picks TRBD2, but there is no DNA to check that call. This CDR3 comprises 17 residues. CDR1 is SQVTM, CDR2 ANQGSEA, per germline. The CDR3 spells CSALPLLAGGVYNEQFF.

The CDR3 here is CASSLGDRFPGPETQYF. V gene TRBV7-9 combines with J gene TRBJ2-5; TCRdb proposes TRBD1, but this gene call is untestable without DNA. This CDR3 is 17 amino acids long. Per the germline V gene, CDR1 is SEHNR and CDR2 is FQNEAQ (reference sequence).

J is TRBJ2-5 and V is TRBV25-1. The V gene's germline CDR1 is MGHDK and CDR2 SYGVNS. This CDR3 region has 15 residues. The CDR3 spells CASSEETWGLETQYF.

The chain joins TRBV12-3 or TRBV12-4 to TRBJ2-3; TCRdb returns TRBD1, unconfirmable since there is no DNA. The CDR3 sequence is 15 residues long. CDR3 protein: CASSSGQGDTDTQYF.

The chain links TRBV29-1 to TRBJ1-2; TCRdb picks TRBD1, but there is no DNA to check that call. The CDR3 is 13 residues long. Germline assignment: CDR1 SQVTM and CDR2 ANQGSEA. The CDR3 here is CSVKSGGARGYTF.

The CDR3 sequence is CAIRTDSSYEQYF. This sequence joins TRBV10-3 and TRBJ2-7; no DNA is available, so the TRBD1 call from TCRdb remains unchecked. This CDR3 region has 13 residues. Germline V gene lookup returns CDR1 ENHRY and CDR2 SYGVKD.

The chain couples TRBV20-1 to TRBJ2-1; the D call from TCRdb, TRBD1, cannot be confirmed without DNA. The V gene's germline CDR1 is DFQATT and CDR2 SNEGSKA (reference sequence). This CDR3 is 15 amino acids long. The CDR3 sequence: CSASVGTFDSREQFF.

This chain links TRBV2 with TRBJ2-7; TCRdb's D call of TRBD1 is untestable without DNA. Germline CDR1 SNHLY, CDR2 FYNNEI. This CDR3 is 14 amino acids long. The CDR3 spells CASRDGTPSNEQYF.

The chain is built from TRBV4-1 and TRBJ1-2; there is no DNA to check the TCRdb D call of TRBD1. The CDR3 spans 14 residues. CDR1 is MGHRA and CDR2 is YSYEKL in the germline V gene. The CDR3 region is CASSVVGGSNGYTF.

This chain joins TRBV10-3 and TRBJ2-3; as DNA is missing, the TRBD1 call by TCRdb cannot be tested. The CDR3 sequence is 17 residues long. The germline CDR1 and CDR2 sequences are ENHRY and SYGVKD. The CDR3 sequence is CAISGFPRGSSTDTQYF.

The chain employs TRBV5-1 and TRBJ2-5; TCRdb names TRBD1, which stays unverified in the absence of DNA. The germline V gene encodes CDR1 SGHRS and CDR2 YFSETQ. The CDR3 has 14 residues. The CDR3 sequence: CASSPARMRETQYF.

This chain connects TRBV28 to TRBJ1-4; as DNA is missing, the TRBD1 call by TCRdb cannot be tested. The CDR3 extends over 16 amino acids. Per the germline V gene, CDR1 is MDHEN and CDR2 is SYDVKM. CDR3 protein: CASSPLGQPRFKKLFF.

The chain recombines TRBV4-2 with TRBJ2-3; TCRdb's D gene call, TRBD2, goes unchecked for lack of DNA. The CDR3 contains 15 residues. Per germline, CDR1 LGHNA and CDR2 YNFKEQ. The CDR3 loop reads CASSPASGGTDTQYF.

The chain couples TRBV19 to TRBJ1-4; there is no DNA to check the TCRdb D call of TRBD1. The CDR3 is made up of 16 amino acids. Germline lookup yields CDR1 LNHDA and CDR2 SQIVND (reference sequence). The CDR3 reads CASSVAPEGPREKLFF.

This chain uses TRBV5-1 with TRBJ2-6; TCRdb gives TRBD1 as the D gene, but with no DNA this cannot be confirmed. The CDR3 contains 18 residues. In germline, CDR1 is SGHRS, CDR2 YFSETQ. CDR3 loop: CASTPPGTGGTGANVLTF. The full variable domain, its missing parts supplied by reference TRBV5-1 and TRBJ2-6, is KAGVTQTPRYLIKTRGQQVTLSCSPISGHRSVSWYQQTPGQGLQFLFEYFSETQRNKGNFPGRFSGRQFSNSRSEMNVSTLELGDSALYLCASTPPGTGGTGANVLTFGAGSRLTVL.